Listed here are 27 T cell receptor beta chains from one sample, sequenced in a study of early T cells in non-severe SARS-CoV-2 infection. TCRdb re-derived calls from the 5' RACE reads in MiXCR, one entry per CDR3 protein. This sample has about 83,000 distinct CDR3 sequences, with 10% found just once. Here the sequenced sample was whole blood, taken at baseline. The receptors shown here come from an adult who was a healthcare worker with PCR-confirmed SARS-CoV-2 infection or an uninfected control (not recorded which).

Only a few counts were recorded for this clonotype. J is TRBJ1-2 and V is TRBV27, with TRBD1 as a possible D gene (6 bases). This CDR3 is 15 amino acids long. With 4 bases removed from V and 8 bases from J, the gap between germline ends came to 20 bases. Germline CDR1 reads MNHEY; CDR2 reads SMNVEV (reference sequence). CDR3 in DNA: TGTGCCAGCAGTTCGCGGGGGCCCTATAAAAGCGGCTACACCTTC. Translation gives CASSSRGPYKSGYTF.

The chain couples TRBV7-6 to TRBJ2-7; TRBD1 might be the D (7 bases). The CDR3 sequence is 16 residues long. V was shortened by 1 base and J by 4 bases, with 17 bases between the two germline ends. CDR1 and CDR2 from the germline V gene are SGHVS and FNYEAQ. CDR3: CASSLGQDRDSYEQYF. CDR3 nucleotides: TGTGCCAGCAGCTTAGGGCAAGACAGGGACTCGTACGAGCAGTACTTC. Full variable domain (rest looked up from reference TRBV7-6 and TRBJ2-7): GAGVSQSPRYKVTKRGQDVALRCDPISGHVSLYWYRQALGQGPEFLTYFNYEAQQDKSGLPNDRFSAERPEGSISTLTIQRTEQRDSAMYRCASSLGQDRDSYEQYFGPGTRLTVT.

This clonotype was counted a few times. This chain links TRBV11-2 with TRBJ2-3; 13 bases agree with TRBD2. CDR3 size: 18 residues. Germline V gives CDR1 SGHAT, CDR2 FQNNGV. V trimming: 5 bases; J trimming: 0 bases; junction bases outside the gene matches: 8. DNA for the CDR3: TGTGCCAGCAGCCTCCGGACTAGCGGGAGTGTTAGCACAGATACGCAGTATTTT. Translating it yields CASSLRTSGSVSTDTQYF.

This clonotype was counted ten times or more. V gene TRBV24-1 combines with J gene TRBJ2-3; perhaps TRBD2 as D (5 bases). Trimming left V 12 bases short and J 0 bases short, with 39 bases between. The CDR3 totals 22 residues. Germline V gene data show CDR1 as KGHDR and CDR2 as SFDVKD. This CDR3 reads CAPPIGKRRLVRGIPSTDTQYF. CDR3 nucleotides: TGTGCCCCCCCAATCGGGAAACGCCGATTGGTGCGTGGGATACCTAGCACAGATACGCAGTATTTT.

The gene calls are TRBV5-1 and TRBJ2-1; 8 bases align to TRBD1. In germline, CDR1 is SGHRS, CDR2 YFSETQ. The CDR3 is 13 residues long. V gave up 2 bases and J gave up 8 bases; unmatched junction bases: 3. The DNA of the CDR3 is TGCGCCAGCAGCTTCCAGGGGGCGCATGAGCAGTTCTTC. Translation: CASSFQGAHEQFF.

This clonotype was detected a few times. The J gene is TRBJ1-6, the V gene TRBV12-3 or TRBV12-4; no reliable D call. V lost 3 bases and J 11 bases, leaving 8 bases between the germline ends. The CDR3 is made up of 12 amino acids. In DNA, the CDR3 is TGTGCCAGCAGTTTCTTTCCAGCACCCCTCCACTTT. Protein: CASSFFPAPLHF.

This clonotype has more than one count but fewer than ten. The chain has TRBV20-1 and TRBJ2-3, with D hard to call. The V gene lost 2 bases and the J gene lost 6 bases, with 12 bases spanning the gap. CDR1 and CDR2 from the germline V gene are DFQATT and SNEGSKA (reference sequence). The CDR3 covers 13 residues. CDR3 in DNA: TGCAGTGCTAGATTCCGTGGACGGGATACGCAGTATTTT. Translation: CSARFRGRDTQYF.

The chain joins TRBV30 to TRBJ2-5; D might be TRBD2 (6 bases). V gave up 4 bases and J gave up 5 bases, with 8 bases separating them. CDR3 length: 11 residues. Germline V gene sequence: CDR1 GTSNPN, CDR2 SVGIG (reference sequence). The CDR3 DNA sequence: TGTGCCTGGATTGGAGGGGAGACCCAGTACTTC. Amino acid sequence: CAWIGGETQYF.

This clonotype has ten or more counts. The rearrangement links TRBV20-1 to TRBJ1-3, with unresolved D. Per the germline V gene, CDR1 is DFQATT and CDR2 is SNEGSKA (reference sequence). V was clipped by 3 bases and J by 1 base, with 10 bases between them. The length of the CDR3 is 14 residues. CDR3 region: CSASYLGSGNTIYF. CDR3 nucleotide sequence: TGCAGTGCTAGCTATTTGGGTTCTGGAAACACCATATATTTT.

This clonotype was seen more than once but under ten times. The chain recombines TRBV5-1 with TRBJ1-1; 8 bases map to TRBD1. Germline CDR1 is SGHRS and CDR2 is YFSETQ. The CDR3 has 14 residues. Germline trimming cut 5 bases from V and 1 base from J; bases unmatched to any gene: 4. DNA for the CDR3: TGCGCCAGCAGAACAGGGGGTTCGAACACTGAAGCTTTCTTT. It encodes CASRTGGSNTEAFF.

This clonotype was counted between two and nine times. As DNA, the CDR3 is TGCGCCAGCAGCCAAGCAGCGGGACAGGGGGCGCGGAATGAGCAGTTCTTC. It translates to CASSQAAGQGARNEQFF. The rearrangement links TRBV4-1 to TRBJ2-1; TRBD1 aligns across 12 bases. The CDR3 contains 17 residues. J gave up 7 bases and V 1 base, and 8 bases lay outside the gene matches. The germline V gene has CDR1 MGHRA and CDR2 YSYEKL.

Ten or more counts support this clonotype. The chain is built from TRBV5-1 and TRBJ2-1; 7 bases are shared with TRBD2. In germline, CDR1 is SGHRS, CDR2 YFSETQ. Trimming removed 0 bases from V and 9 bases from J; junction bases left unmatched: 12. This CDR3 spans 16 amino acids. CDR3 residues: CASSLEGAGAVAEQFF. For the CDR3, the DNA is TGCGCCAGCAGCTTGGAAGGCGCGGGAGCCGTCGCTGAGCAGTTCTTC.

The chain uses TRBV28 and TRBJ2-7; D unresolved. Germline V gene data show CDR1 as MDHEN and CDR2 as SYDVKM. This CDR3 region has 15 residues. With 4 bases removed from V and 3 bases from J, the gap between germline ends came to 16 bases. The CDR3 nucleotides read TGTGCCAGCAGTTCTTATTCGGCAAGTCGCTACGAGCAGTACTTC. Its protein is CASSSYSASRYEQYF.

The CDR3 loop is CRGKQGINEKLFF. The CDR3, as DNA: TGCAGGGGGAAACAGGGGATCAATGAAAAACTGTTTTTT. The chain has TRBV20-1 and TRBJ1-4, with 7 bases identical to TRBD1. Germline-derived CDR1 and CDR2 are DFQATT and SNEGSKA (reference sequence). CDR3 length: 13 amino acids.

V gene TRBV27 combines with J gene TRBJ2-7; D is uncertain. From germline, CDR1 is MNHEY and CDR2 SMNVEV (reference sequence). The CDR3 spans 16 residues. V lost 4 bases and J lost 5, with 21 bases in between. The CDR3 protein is CASSYTRRTSLHEQYF. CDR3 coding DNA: TGTGCCAGCAGTTATACCCGACGGACGTCCCTCCACGAGCAGTACTTC.

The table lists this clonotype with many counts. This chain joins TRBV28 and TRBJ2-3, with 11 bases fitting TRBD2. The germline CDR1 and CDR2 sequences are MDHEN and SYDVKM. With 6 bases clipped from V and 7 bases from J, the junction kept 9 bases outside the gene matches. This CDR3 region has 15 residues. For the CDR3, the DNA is TGTGCCAGCAGCTTACTAGCGGGAGAAGGCTATACGCAGTATTTT. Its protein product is CASSLLAGEGYTQYF.

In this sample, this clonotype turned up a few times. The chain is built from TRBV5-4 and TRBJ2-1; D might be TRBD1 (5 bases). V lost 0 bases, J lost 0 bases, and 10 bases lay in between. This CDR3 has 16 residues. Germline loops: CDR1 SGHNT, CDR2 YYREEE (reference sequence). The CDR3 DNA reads TGTGCCAGCAGCTTGGCAGGGTCGAGCTCCTACAATGAGCAGTTCTTC. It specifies CASSLAGSSSYNEQFF.

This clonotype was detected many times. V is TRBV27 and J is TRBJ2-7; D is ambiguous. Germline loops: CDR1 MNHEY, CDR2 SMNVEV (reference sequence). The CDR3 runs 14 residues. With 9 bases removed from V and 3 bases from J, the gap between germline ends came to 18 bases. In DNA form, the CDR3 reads TGTGCCAGTTCGGCTGGGCAGAGCCTCTACGAGCAGTACTTC. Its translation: CASSAGQSLYEQYF.

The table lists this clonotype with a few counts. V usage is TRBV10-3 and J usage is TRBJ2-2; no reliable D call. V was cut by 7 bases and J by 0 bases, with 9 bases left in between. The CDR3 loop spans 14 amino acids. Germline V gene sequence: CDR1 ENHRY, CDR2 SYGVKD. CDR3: CAITKAANTGELFF. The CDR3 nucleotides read TGTGCCATCACTAAAGCCGCGAACACCGGGGAGCTGTTTTTT.

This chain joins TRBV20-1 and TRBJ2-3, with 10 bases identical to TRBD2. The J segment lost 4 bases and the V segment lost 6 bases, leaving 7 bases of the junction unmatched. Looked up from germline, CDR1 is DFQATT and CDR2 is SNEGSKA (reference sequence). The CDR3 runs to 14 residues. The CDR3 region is CSALLAGRSDTQYF. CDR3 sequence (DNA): TGCAGTGCGCTACTAGCGGGAAGGTCAGATACGCAGTATTTT.

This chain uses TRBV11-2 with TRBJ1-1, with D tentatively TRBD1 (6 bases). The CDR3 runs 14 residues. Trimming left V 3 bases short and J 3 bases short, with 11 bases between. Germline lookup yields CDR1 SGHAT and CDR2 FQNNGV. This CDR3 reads CASSFYREHTEAFF. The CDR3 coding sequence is TGTGCCAGCAGCTTCTACAGGGAGCACACTGAAGCTTTCTTT.

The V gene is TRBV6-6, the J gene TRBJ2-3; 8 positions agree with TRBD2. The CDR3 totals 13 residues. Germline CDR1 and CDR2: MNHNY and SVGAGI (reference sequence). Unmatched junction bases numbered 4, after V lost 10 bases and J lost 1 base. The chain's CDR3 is CATRAGGTDTQYF. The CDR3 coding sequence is TGTGCCACCAGAGCGGGAGGCACAGATACGCAGTATTTT.

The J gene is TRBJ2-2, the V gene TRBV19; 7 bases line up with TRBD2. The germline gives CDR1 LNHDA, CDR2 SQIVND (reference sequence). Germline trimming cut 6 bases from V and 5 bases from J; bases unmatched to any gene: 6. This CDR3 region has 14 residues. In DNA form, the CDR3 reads TGTGCCAGTAGCCTCGCAGCGGGAACCGGGGAGCTGTTTTTT. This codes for CASSLAAGTGELFF.

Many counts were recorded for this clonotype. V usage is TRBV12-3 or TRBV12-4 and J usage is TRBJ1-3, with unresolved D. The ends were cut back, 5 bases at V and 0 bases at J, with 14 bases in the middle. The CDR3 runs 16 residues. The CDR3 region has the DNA TGTGCCAGCAGTCTTCTGTCAGGAAGCTCTGGAAACACCATATATTTT. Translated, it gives CASSLLSGSSGNTIYF.

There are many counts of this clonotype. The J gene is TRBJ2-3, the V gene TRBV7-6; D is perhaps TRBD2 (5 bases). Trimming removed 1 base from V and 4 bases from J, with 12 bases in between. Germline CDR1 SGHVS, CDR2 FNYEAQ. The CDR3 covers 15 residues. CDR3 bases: TGTGCCAGCAGCTTAGTCCCGGGATCCGCAGATACGCAGTATTTT. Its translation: CASSLVPGSADTQYF.

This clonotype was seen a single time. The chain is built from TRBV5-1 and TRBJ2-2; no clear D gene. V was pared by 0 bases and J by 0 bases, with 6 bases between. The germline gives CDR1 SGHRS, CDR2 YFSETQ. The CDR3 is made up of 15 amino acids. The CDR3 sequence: CASSLGNPNTGELFF. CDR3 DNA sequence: TGCGCCAGCAGCTTGGGGAACCCGAACACCGGGGAGCTGTTTTTT. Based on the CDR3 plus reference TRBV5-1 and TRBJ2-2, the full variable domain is KAGVTQTPRYLIKTRGQQVTLSCSPISGHRSVSWYQQTPGQGLQFLFEYFSETQRNKGNFPGRFSGRQFSNSRSEMNVSTLELGDSALYLCASSLGNPNTGELFFGEGSRLTVL.

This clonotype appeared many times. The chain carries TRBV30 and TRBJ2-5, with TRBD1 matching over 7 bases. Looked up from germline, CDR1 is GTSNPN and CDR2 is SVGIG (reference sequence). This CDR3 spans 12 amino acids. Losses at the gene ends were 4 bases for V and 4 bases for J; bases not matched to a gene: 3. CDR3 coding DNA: TGTGCCTGGAAGGGGGCTGGAGAGACCCAGTACTTC. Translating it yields CAWKGAGETQYF.